The rows below give T cell receptor beta chains drawn from one sample of a study of hypomethylating agent response in myelodysplastic syndrome. This table comes from immunoSEQ multiplex PCR, and its TCRdb copy is limited to in-frame clones, with some not included. Of more than 9,000 clones detected, more than 80% appear once; the ten largest clones hold approximately 4%. This specimen consisted of bone marrow, obtained before or after starting hypomethylating agent treatment for myelodysplastic syndrome (not recorded which). The receptors stem from a human donor with myelodysplastic syndrome. Both conserved end residues are part of each CDR3. D genes are given only for firm matches. A row's size may be missing; if present it is once, few, many or a size class.

V gene: TRBV6-6; CDR3 length: 15; D gene: TRBD1; clone size: -; J gene: TRBJ1-6; CDR3 protein: CASSTTGLVASPLHF; CDR3 DNA: TGTGCCAGCAGTACGACAGGGCTGGTAGCTTCACCCCTCCACTTT
V gene: TRBV5-1; CDR3 length: 17; D gene: -; clone size: -; J gene: TRBJ1-2; CDR3 protein: CASSLDGRTSLNYGYTF; CDR3 DNA: TGCGCCAGCAGCTTGGACGGCCGGACATCTTTAAACTATGGCTACACCTTC
V gene: TRBV27; CDR3 length: 16; D gene: -; clone size: -; J gene: TRBJ2-1; CDR3 protein: CASRDPQGSSYNEQFF; CDR3 DNA: TGTGCCAGCAGAGATCCACAGGGTAGCTCCTACAATGAGCAGTTCTTC
V gene: TRBV5-5; CDR3 length: 11; D gene: -; clone size: -; J gene: TRBJ2-7; CDR3 protein: CASSLGYEQYF; CDR3 DNA: TGTGCCAGCAGCTTAGGATACGAGCAGTACTTC
V gene: TRBV27; CDR3 length: 15; D gene: TRBD1; clone size: -; J gene: TRBJ1-1; CDR3 protein: CASSFAGTGAWQAFF; CDR3 DNA: TGTGCCAGCAGTTTCGCCGGGACAGGGGCCTGGCAAGCTTTCTTT
V gene: TRBV5-5; CDR3 length: 17; D gene: -; clone size: -; J gene: TRBJ2-2; CDR3 protein: CASSLGVQGVNPGELFF; CDR3 DNA: TGTGCCAGCAGCTTGGGGGTTCAGGGTGTGAACCCCGGGGAGCTGTTTTTT
V gene: TRBV4-1; CDR3 length: 16; D gene: TRBD2; clone size: -; J gene: TRBJ2-3; CDR3 protein: CASRPLAGPSTDTQYF; CDR3 DNA: TGCGCCAGCCGGCCCTTAGCGGGTCCTAGCACAGATACGCAGTATTTT
V gene: TRBV6-5; CDR3 length: 16; D gene: -; clone size: -; J gene: TRBJ2-5; CDR3 protein: CASSYRAQFFQETQYF; CDR3 DNA: TGTGCCAGCAGTTATCGGGCACAGTTTTTTCAAGAGACCCAGTACTTC
V gene: TRBV7-2; CDR3 length: 13; D gene: -; clone size: -; J gene: TRBJ2-7; CDR3 protein: CASSFQVAYEQYF; CDR3 DNA: TGTGCCAGCAGCTTTCAGGTTGCCTACGAGCAGTACTTC
V gene: TRBV5-1; CDR3 length: 15; D gene: -; clone size: -; J gene: TRBJ2-2; CDR3 protein: CASSIVLPNTGELFF; CDR3 DNA: TGCGCCAGCAGCATAGTCCTCCCGAACACCGGGGAGCTGTTTTTT
V gene: TRBV7-7; CDR3 length: 16; D gene: -; clone size: -; J gene: TRBJ2-1; CDR3 protein: CASSSTTGSSYNEQFF; CDR3 DNA: TGTGCCAGCAGCTCCACGACAGGTAGCTCCTACAATGAGCAGTTCTTC
V gene: TRBV19; CDR3 length: 16; D gene: -; clone size: -; J gene: TRBJ1-5; CDR3 protein: CASSGRRLNSNQPQHF; CDR3 DNA: TGTGCCAGTAGTGGTCGCCGACTTAATAGCAATCAGCCCCAGCATTTT
V gene: TRBV5-1; CDR3 length: 15; D gene: -; clone size: -; J gene: TRBJ2-2; CDR3 protein: CASSFEDSNTGELFF; CDR3 DNA: TGCGCCAGCAGCTTCGAGGATTCGAACACCGGGGAGCTGTTTTTT
V gene: TRBV6-1; CDR3 length: 13; D gene: -; clone size: -; J gene: TRBJ1-1; CDR3 protein: CASRVVANTEAFF; CDR3 DNA: TGTGCCAGCAGGGTGGTCGCGAACACTGAAGCTTTCTTT
V gene: TRBV7-8; CDR3 length: 16; D gene: -; clone size: -; J gene: TRBJ1-5; CDR3 protein: CASSFYPGMSNQPQHF; CDR3 DNA: TGTGCCAGCAGCTTTTATCCGGGGATGAGCAATCAGCCCCAGCATTTT
V gene: TRBV9; CDR3 length: 14; D gene: -; clone size: -; J gene: TRBJ1-5; CDR3 protein: CASSVGQGDQPQHF; CDR3 DNA: TGTGCCAGCAGCGTAGGGCAGGGAGATCAGCCCCAGCATTTT
V gene: TRBV6-1; CDR3 length: 13; D gene: TRBD2; clone size: -; J gene: TRBJ2-2; CDR3 protein: CASRTSGFGELFF; CDR3 DNA: TGTGCCAGTCGGACTAGCGGGTTTGGGGAGCTGTTTTTT
V gene: TRBV11-2; CDR3 length: 12; D gene: -; clone size: -; J gene: TRBJ2-1; CDR3 protein: CASSLGATKQFF; CDR3 DNA: TGTGCCAGCAGCTTAGGGGCGACAAAGCAGTTCTTC
V gene: TRBV27; CDR3 length: 15; D gene: TRBD2; clone size: -; J gene: TRBJ2-7; CDR3 protein: CASSLSAGVSYEQYF; CDR3 DNA: TGTGCCAGCAGTTTATCGGCGGGAGTGAGCTACGAGCAGTACTTC
V gene: TRBV7-9; CDR3 length: 13; D gene: -; clone size: -; J gene: TRBJ2-7; CDR3 protein: CASSFIPAYEQYF; CDR3 DNA: TGTGCCAGCAGCTTCATCCCCGCCTACGAGCAGTACTTC
V gene: TRBV5-6; CDR3 length: 16; D gene: -; clone size: -; J gene: TRBJ1-1; CDR3 protein: CASSQITTGPNTEAFF; CDR3 DNA: TGTGCCAGCAGCCAGATCACTACAGGGCCGAACACTGAAGCTTTCTTT
V gene: TRBV10-3; CDR3 length: 15; D gene: TRBD2; clone size: -; J gene: TRBJ2-7; CDR3 protein: CAISVGTSILHEQYF; CDR3 DNA: TGTGCCATCAGTGTGGGGACTAGTATACTCCACGAGCAGTACTTC
V gene: TRBV14; CDR3 length: 14; D gene: -; clone size: -; J gene: TRBJ1-1; CDR3 protein: CASSQSGYYTEAFF; CDR3 DNA: TGTGCCAGCAGCCAATCAGGGTATTACACTGAAGCTTTCTTT
V gene: TRBV7-2; CDR3 length: 11; D gene: -; clone size: -; J gene: TRBJ2-5; CDR3 protein: CASSPLSTQYF; CDR3 DNA: TGTGCCAGCAGCCCGCTTTCGACCCAGTACTTC
V gene: TRBV6-1; CDR3 length: 15; D gene: -; clone size: -; J gene: TRBJ2-1; CDR3 protein: CASTPLGRGGDEQFF; CDR3 DNA: TGTGCCAGCACTCCACTTGGACGAGGAGGCGATGAGCAGTTCTTC
V gene: TRBV7-9; CDR3 length: 14; D gene: -; clone size: few; J gene: TRBJ1-5; CDR3 protein: CASSQPDSNQPQHF; CDR3 DNA: TGTGCCAGCAGCCAACCCGACAGTAATCAGCCCCAGCATTTT
V gene: TRBV6-1; CDR3 length: 12; D gene: -; clone size: -; J gene: TRBJ1-5; CDR3 protein: CASSPDRQPQHF; CDR3 DNA: TGTGCCAGCAGTCCTGACAGACAGCCCCAGCATTTT
V gene: TRBV4-1; CDR3 length: 17; D gene: TRBD2; clone size: -; J gene: TRBJ2-3; CDR3 protein: CASSQELAGGRVDTQYF; CDR3 DNA: TGCGCCAGCAGCCAAGAACTAGCGGGGGGGCGGGTAGATACGCAGTATTTT
V gene: TRBV27; CDR3 length: 16; D gene: TRBD2; clone size: -; J gene: TRBJ2-7; CDR3 protein: CASSLPLGSGRSEQYF; CDR3 DNA: TGTGCCAGCAGTTTACCCCTTGGTTCCGGGAGGTCCGAGCAGTACTTC